A single sample is the source of the 5 T cell receptor beta chains below, sequenced in a study of blood T cells in healthy people across ages. A second about 7 to 12 cycle PCR used barcoded and J-beta primers. TCRdb reanalysed the 5' RACE reads using MiXCR and keeps one entry per CDR3 protein. The sample lists fewer than 2,000,000 distinct CDR3 sequences; roughly two fifths were seen once. Sequenced input: blood. The source of these receptors is a human donor in good health.

The V call is TRBV6-2 or TRBV6-3, the J call TRBJ2-3; 7 nucleotides align to TRBD2. The V gene end was trimmed by 2 bases and the J gene end by 4 bases; junction bases not matched to a gene: 6. This CDR3 comprises 15 residues. Germline assignment: CDR1 MNHEY and CDR2 SVGEGT. The CDR3 loop is CASSYGGGAADTQYF. The CDR3, as DNA: TGTGCCAGCAGTTACGGCGGGGGAGCGGCAGATACGCAGTATTTT.

This sequence joins TRBV6-6 and TRBJ1-1; perhaps TRBD1 as D (6 bases). Per the germline V gene, CDR1 is MNHNY and CDR2 is SVGAGI (reference sequence). The CDR3 runs to 15 residues. The germline V and J ends were trimmed by 5 bases and 6 bases, with 19 bases remaining between them. CDR3 nucleotide sequence: TGTGCCAGCAGTCACCCGACAGGCCCAGGGGCTGAAGCTTTCTTT. Amino acids: CASSHPTGPGAEAFF.

The CDR3 region has the DNA TGTGCCAGCAGGGACAGGGGCTATACGGGCTATGGCTACACCTTC. Encoded protein: CASRDRGYTGYGYTF. The genes are TRBV27 and TRBJ1-2; 9 bases line up with TRBD1. The CDR3 contains 15 residues. Germline values: CDR1 MNHEY, CDR2 SMNVEV (reference sequence). V was pared by 6 bases and J by 4 bases, with 9 bases of the junction left unmatched.

The chain carries TRBV7-2 and TRBJ2-5, with 10 bases aligning to TRBD1. Germline values: CDR1 SGHTA, CDR2 FQGNSA. The J segment lost 8 bases and the V segment lost 2 bases, leaving 8 bases of the junction unmatched. The CDR3 loop spans 15 amino acids. The CDR3 here is CASSLSLGQGRTQYF. The CDR3 coding sequence is TGTGCCAGCAGCTTAAGTTTGGGACAGGGGAGAACCCAGTACTTC.

This chain connects TRBV20-1 to TRBJ1-4; TRBD1 agrees at 7 bases. The CDR3 extends over 15 amino acids. V lost 0 bases and J lost 3; bases outside the gene matches: 4. Germline V lookup: CDR1 DFQATT, CDR2 SNEGSKA (reference sequence). The DNA for the CDR3 is TGCAGTGCTAGAGATGGGGGACAGTCTAATGAAAAACTGTTTTTT. This gives the protein CSARDGGQSNEKLFF.